The T cell receptor (beta chain) described here comes from a study of CD4 and CD8 cells across lung adenocarcinoma regions. About this clonotype: One end of the junction is discordant with germline, which a read error may explain.

Samples came from patients with localized non-small cell lung adenocarcinoma. The germline V gene encodes CDR1 MNHEY and CDR2 SVGAGI. The CDR3 is 13 amino acids. One entry per CDR3 protein, called by TCRdb with MiXCR from the PCR reads. The sample yields fewer than 20,000 distinct CDR3 sequences, 55% seen once. The clonotype was recovered from a female donor with lung adenocarcinoma. The CD4 and CD8 labels of this study may be unreliable. V gene TRBV6-5 combines with J gene TRBJ2-2, with D possibly called TRBD1 or TRBD2 (5 bases each). The DNA end is a closer match to TRBJ2-3, so the J assignment may be wrong. The sequencing input was CD8+ T cells from the center of a lung tumor. CDR3 region: CASSWGNTDAQYF. The CDR3 DNA reads as TGTGCCAGCAGTTGGGGGAACACAGATGCGCAGTATTTT.